What follows are 31 T cell receptor beta chains derived from one specimen sequenced in a study of blood T cell repertoires in COVID-19. Repertoires were generated with immunoSEQ multiplex PCR, while TCRdb's copy carries only in-frame clones and drops some. The data contain fewer than 500,000 clones, about nine tenths of them singletons. Material: PBMCs or T cells enriched from blood (not recorded which). These receptors came from a woman under 30 who had recovered from COVID-19.

V usage is TRBV30 and J usage is TRBJ1-1; TRBD1 might be the D (5 bases). From germline, CDR1 is GTSNPN and CDR2 SVGIG (reference sequence). With 1 base removed from V and 5 bases from J, the gap between germline ends came to 14 bases. The CDR3 totals 14 residues. This CDR3 reads CAWSEVRDRTEAFF. The CDR3 DNA reads TGTGCCTGGAGTGAGGTCCGAGACAGAACTGAAGCTTTCTTT.

This clone was recorded once. The V call is TRBV12-1, the J call TRBJ1-2; the listed D gene, TRBD1, was not tested against the DNA. TRBV12-1 is labeled a pseudogene. The CDR3 spans 13 residues. CDR3 bases: TGTGCCAGCATCCCCACAGGGGACTATGGCTACACCTTC. Protein product: CASIPTGDYGYTF.

The V gene is TRBV30, the J gene TRBJ2-2, with TRBD1 as a possible D gene (6 bases). In germline, CDR1 is GTSNPN, CDR2 SVGIG (reference sequence). This CDR3 comprises 17 residues. The V end lost 3 bases, the J end lost 6 bases, and 23 bases lay between the germline ends. The CDR3 nucleotides are TGTGCCTGGAGCCCCGACCAGGGGAAGAAGGGGGCCGGGGAGCTGTTTTTT. It translates to CAWSPDQGKKGAGELFF.

CDR3 region: CASSLEGDSSGNTIYF. CDR3 coding DNA: TGTGCCAGCAGCTTGGAAGGGGACAGCTCTGGAAACACCATATATTTT. The V call is TRBV5-5, the J call TRBJ1-3; TRBD1 aligns across 7 bases. This CDR3 is 16 amino acids long. The trim removed 0 bases at V and 0 bases at J, leaving 3 bases unmatched. The germline CDR1 and CDR2 sequences are SGHKS and YYEKEE (reference sequence).

The chain combines TRBV6-5 with TRBJ1-1; tentative D call: TRBD1 (5 bases). In germline, CDR1 is MNHEY, CDR2 SVGAGI. The V gene lost 7 bases and the J gene lost 5 bases, with 17 bases spanning the gap. This CDR3 contains 14 residues. The CDR3 sequence: CASIRTWGGTEAFF. The CDR3 DNA follows: TGTGCCAGCATTCGTACCTGGGGGGGAACTGAAGCTTTCTTT.

This rearrangement joins TRBV2 to TRBJ2-5; the D gene is possibly TRBD1 (5 bases). The CDR3 length is 11 residues. The germline CDR1 and CDR2 sequences are SNHLY and FYNNEI. Trimming removed 7 bases at V and 5 bases at J, with 8 bases between. As DNA, the CDR3 is TGTGCCAGCAACAGGCACGAGACCCAGTACTTC. This gives the protein CASNRHETQYF.

The chain couples TRBV6-4 to TRBJ2-2, with a weak D call TRBD1 (6 bases). The germline V gene has CDR1 MRHNA and CDR2 SNTAGT. The CDR3 is 15 residues long. V lost 4 bases and J 0 bases, leaving 9 bases between the germline ends. This CDR3 is CASSVGTSNTGELFF. CDR3 coding DNA: TGTGCCAGCAGTGTGGGGACATCGAACACCGGGGAGCTGTTTTTT.

This sequence joins TRBV5-6 and TRBJ2-2, with 9 nucleotides matching TRBD2. V trimming: 4 bases; J trimming: 2 bases; junction bases outside the gene matches: 6. Germline lookup yields CDR1 SGHDT and CDR2 YYEEEE. CDR3 length: 16 residues. CDR3 region: CASSVSSGDNTGELFF. Here the CDR3 DNA reads TGTGCCAGCAGCGTCTCTAGCGGGGATAACACCGGGGAGCTGTTTTTT.

This chain links TRBV29-1 with TRBJ1-5, with D possibly being TRBD1 (6 bases). The CDR3 is 13 residues long. The V gene lost 5 bases and the J gene lost 7 bases, with 15 bases spanning the gap. Germline V CDR1 and CDR2: SQVTM, ANQGSEA. The CDR3 reads CSVQEHRDQPQHF. The CDR3 DNA reads as TGCAGCGTTCAGGAACACAGGGACCAGCCCCAGCATTTT. Full variable domain (remainder filled in from reference TRBV29-1 and TRBJ1-5): SAVISQKPSRDICQRGTSLTIQCQVDSQVTMMFWYRQQPGQSLTLIATANQGSEATYESGFVIDKFPISRPNLTFSTLTVSNMSPEDSSIYLCSVQEHRDQPQHFGDGTRLSIL.

This rearrangement joins TRBV27 to TRBJ2-2; perhaps TRBD2 as D (6 bases). The germline V and J ends were trimmed by 6 bases and 5 bases, with 22 bases remaining between them. The CDR3 consists of 17 residues. CDR1 and CDR2 (germline): MNHEY, SMNVEV (reference sequence). The CDR3 sequence is CASSPTLGGYRTGELFF. Here the CDR3 DNA reads TGTGCCAGCAGCCCCACCCTCGGGGGATATAGAACCGGGGAGCTGTTTTTT.

In DNA form, the CDR3 reads TGTGCCAGCAGTCATTCCACCGGACTAGCGGGGGGCACAGATACGCAGTATTTT. Protein: CASSHSTGLAGGTDTQYF. The chain links TRBV7-9 to TRBJ2-3; 13 bases fit TRBD2. CDR3 length: 18 residues. Germline-derived CDR1 and CDR2 are SEHNR and FQNEAQ (reference sequence). V dropped 6 bases and J dropped 1; count of bases not matched to a gene: 10. The complete variable domain, with remaining parts taken from reference TRBV7-9 and TRBJ2-3, reads DTGVSQNPRHKITKRGQNVTFRCDPISEHNRLYWYRQTLGQGPEFLTYFQNEAQLEKSRLLSDRFSAERPKGSFSTLEIQRTEQGDSAMYLCASSHSTGLAGGTDTQYFGPGTRLTVL.

The chain carries TRBV5-1 and TRBJ2-7; 7 nucleotides line up with TRBD1. V trimming: 4 bases; J trimming: 7 bases; junction bases outside the gene matches: 5. CDR3 length equals 12 residues. CDR1 SGHRS and CDR2 YFSETQ come from the germline V gene. CDR3 amino acids: CASSQTGDEQYF. As DNA, the CDR3 is TGCGCCAGCAGCCAAACAGGGGATGAGCAGTACTTC.

The chain employs TRBV5-5 and TRBJ1-1; TRBD1 aligns across 8 bases. V shed 0 bases and J 3 bases; nucleotides not matched to a gene: 1. Looked up from germline, CDR1 is SGHKS and CDR2 is YYEKEE (reference sequence). The CDR3 runs 14 residues. The CDR3 sequence is CASSLGQGYTEAFF. In DNA form, the CDR3 reads TGTGCCAGCAGCTTGGGACAGGGGTACACTGAAGCTTTCTTT.

The rearrangement links TRBV27 to TRBJ1-1, with no clear D. V lost 5 bases, J lost 1 base, and 8 bases lay in between. Germline lookup yields CDR1 MNHEY and CDR2 SMNVEV (reference sequence). The length of the CDR3 is 13 residues. CDR3 in amino acids: CASSRDANTEAFF. The CDR3 bases are TGTGCCAGCAGTCGAGATGCGAACACTGAAGCTTTCTTT.

This clone was seen only once. This rearrangement joins TRBV7-9 to TRBJ2-1; TRBD1 aligns across 9 bases. The CDR3 has 16 residues. The V gene end was trimmed by 2 bases and the J gene end by 9 bases; junction bases not matched to a gene: 11. Germline CDR1 SEHNR, CDR2 FQNEAQ (reference sequence). CDR3 sequence reads: CASSLLRDRATREQFF. Here the CDR3 DNA reads TGTGCCAGCAGCTTACTCCGGGACAGGGCGACCCGTGAGCAGTTCTTC.

V usage is TRBV19 and J usage is TRBJ1-1; D is unclear. Germline CDR1 is LNHDA and CDR2 is SQIVND (reference sequence). The CDR3 totals 15 residues. With 1 base removed from V and 4 bases from J, the gap between germline ends came to 13 bases. In DNA form, the CDR3 reads TGTGCCAGTAGTATAGGGTGGCCAGGCCCCACTGAAGCTTTCTTT. Its protein product is CASSIGWPGPTEAFF. The variable domain in full, with the rest retrieved from reference TRBV19 and TRBJ1-1, is DGGITQSPKYLFRKEGQNVTLSCEQNLNHDAMYWYRQDPGQGLRLIYYSQIVNDFQKGDIAEGYSVSREKKESFPLTVTSAQKNPTAFYLCASSIGWPGPTEAFFGQGTRLTVV.

The chain joins TRBV18 to TRBJ1-1, with TRBD1 as a possible D gene (5 bases). V lost 6 bases and J lost 1, with 12 bases in between. There are 14 residues in the CDR3. CDR1 KGHSH and CDR2 LQKENI come from the germline V gene. The CDR3 DNA follows: TGTGCCAGCTCGGAAGGAGGGACGAACACTGAAGCTTTCTTT. Translation: CASSEGGTNTEAFF.

V gene TRBV6-5 combines with J gene TRBJ2-7; D is possibly TRBD2 (6 bases). The germline V gene has CDR1 MNHEY and CDR2 SVGAGI. This CDR3 is built from 13 residues. V lost 8 bases, J lost 5 bases, and 16 bases lay in between. CDR3 loop: CASGRTPANEQYF. The CDR3, as DNA: TGTGCCAGCGGGAGGACCCCGGCGAACGAGCAGTACTTC.

This clone has only a few counts. This chain joins TRBV13 and TRBJ2-2; D call uncertain. CDR3 size: 12 residues. Trimming pared 5 bases from V and 4 bases from J, leaving 5 bases between. Germline V gene sequence: CDR1 PRHDT, CDR2 FYEKMQ (reference sequence). The CDR3 is CASSPGTGELFF. CDR3 nucleotides: TGTGCCAGCAGCCCAGGCACCGGGGAGCTGTTTTTT. The complete variable domain, with remaining parts taken from reference TRBV13 and TRBJ2-2, reads AAGVIQSPRHLIKEKRETATLKCYPIPRHDTVYWYQQGPGQDPQFLISFYEKMQSDKGSIPDRFSAQQFSDYHSELNMSSLELGDSALYFCASSPGTGELFFGEGSRLTVL.

The chain has TRBV7-2 and TRBJ2-7; D not certain. The germline gives CDR1 SGHTA, CDR2 FQGNSA. This CDR3 region has 14 residues. The V and J ends lost 1 base and 0 bases respectively, with 7 bases between them. CDR3 protein: CASSLDPGSYEQYF. CDR3 nucleotide sequence: TGTGCCAGCAGCTTAGATCCGGGCTCCTACGAGCAGTACTTC.

This chain joins TRBV5-6 and TRBJ2-7; D may be TRBD1 (6 bases). CDR3 length: 14 amino acids. Deletions cut 2 bases from V and 1 base from J, with 10 bases between. CDR1 SGHDT and CDR2 YYEEEE come from the germline V gene. DNA for the CDR3: TGTGCCAGCAGCTTACAGGGTGTGTCCTACGAGCAGTACTTC. It is translated as CASSLQGVSYEQYF.

J is TRBJ1-1 and V is TRBV12-3 or TRBV12-4; D gene ambiguous. Trimming shortened V by 2 bases and J by 8 bases, and 9 bases separated the two germline ends. The CDR3 runs to 12 residues. The DNA for the CDR3 is TGTGCCAGCAGTTTATCGACTCGGGAAGCTTTCTTT. This translates into CASSLSTREAFF.

This sequence joins TRBV21-1 and TRBJ2-3; the table's D call, TRBD2, was not checked against the DNA. TRBV21-1 is reported as a pseudogene. The CDR3 spans 17 residues. DNA for the CDR3: TGTGCCAGCAGCGCTACGGCGGGGCGGGGGGGCTTGGATACGCAGTATTTT. Translating it yields CASSATAGRGGLDTQYF.

CDR3 sequence reads: CASSLNGQGVDTQYF. For the CDR3, the DNA is TGTGCCAGCAGTTTAAACGGACAGGGGGTAGATACGCAGTATTTT. This sequence joins TRBV27 and TRBJ2-3, with TRBD1 matching 10 bases. The ends lost 2 bases at V and 5 bases at J; junction bases unmatched: 4. The CDR3 runs 15 residues. Germline loops: CDR1 MNHEY, CDR2 SMNVEV (reference sequence).

This sequence joins TRBV2 and TRBJ1-2; 8 nucleotides agree with TRBD1. Germline V lookup: CDR1 SNHLY, CDR2 FYNNEI. The CDR3 loop spans 16 amino acids. Germline trimming cut 4 bases from V and 4 bases from J; bases unmatched to any gene: 11. The CDR3 protein is CASSASGQGLGYGYTF. Written as DNA, the CDR3 is TGTGCCAGCAGTGCCTCAGGACAGGGTCTGGGCTATGGCTACACCTTC. The full variable domain, with the rest looked up from reference TRBV2 and TRBJ1-2, is EPEVTQTPSHQVTQMGQEVILRCVPISNHLYFYWYRQILGQKVEFLVSFYNNEISEKSEIFDDQFSVERPDGSNFTLKIRSTKLEDSAMYFCASSASGQGLGYGYTFGSGTRLTVV.

This chain links TRBV30 with TRBJ2-4; 8 nucleotides line up with TRBD2. V lost 4 bases and J lost 8; bases outside the gene matches: 7. The CDR3 loop spans 13 amino acids. Germline V gives CDR1 GTSNPN, CDR2 SVGIG (reference sequence). The CDR3 bases are TGTGCCTGGAATAGCCAGCGGGGGTACATTCAGTACTTC. Protein product: CAWNSQRGYIQYF.

This clone is a singleton in its sample. The chain links TRBV29-1 to TRBJ2-5, with D possibly being TRBD1 (5 bases). Germline V gene lookup returns CDR1 SQVTM and CDR2 ANQGSEA. V lost 4 bases to trimming and J lost 0 bases, with 12 bases between them. The CDR3 extends over 14 amino acids. The CDR3 reads CSVVPQGHQETQYF. CDR3 DNA sequence: TGCAGCGTTGTTCCTCAGGGCCACCAAGAGACCCAGTACTTC.

This chain connects TRBV12-3 or TRBV12-4 to TRBJ2-1, with a weak D call TRBD2 (6 bases). V was cut by 1 base and J by 9 bases, with 10 bases left in between. This CDR3 comprises 13 residues. The chain's CDR3 is CASSLVFGSEQFF. The CDR3 DNA reads as TGTGCCAGCAGTTTAGTATTCGGGAGTGAGCAGTTCTTC.

The chain joins TRBV5-5 to TRBJ1-5, with D possibly matching TRBD1 (6 bases). CDR3 length: 17 amino acids. Germline assignment: CDR1 SGHKS and CDR2 YYEKEE (reference sequence). Trimming stripped 0 bases from V and 2 bases from J, with 15 bases between. The CDR3 here is CASSLGWGLGGNQPQHF. DNA for the CDR3: TGTGCCAGCAGCTTGGGGTGGGGGCTCGGTGGCAATCAGCCCCAGCATTTT.

A word on this clone: Other DNA sequences in the same sample also yield this CDR3. The V call is TRBV30, the J call TRBJ1-5; D unresolved. CDR1 and CDR2 (germline): GTSNPN, SVGIG (reference sequence). The V and J ends lost 1 base and 0 bases respectively, with 4 bases between them. CDR3 size: 13 residues. The CDR3 protein is CAWSASSNQPQHF. Here the CDR3 DNA reads TGTGCCTGGAGTGCCTCTAGCAATCAGCCCCAGCATTTT.

The chain recombines TRBV28 with TRBJ1-4; D might be TRBD1 (5 bases). The germline V gene encodes CDR1 MDHEN and CDR2 SYDVKM. V dropped 5 bases and J dropped 2 bases, with 15 bases sitting between them. The CDR3 loop spans 16 amino acids. CDR3 DNA sequence: TGTGCCAGCAGTCCCGCCTCAGGGCTTACTAATGAAAAACTGTTTTTT. This encodes CASSPASGLTNEKLFF. Combining the CDR3 with reference TRBV28 and TRBJ1-4 gives the whole variable domain DVKVTQSSRYLVKRTGEKVFLECVQDMDHENMFWYRQDPGLGLRLIYFSYDVKMKEKGDIPEGYSVSREKKERFSLILESASTNQTSMYLCASSPASGLTNEKLFFGSGTQLSVL.